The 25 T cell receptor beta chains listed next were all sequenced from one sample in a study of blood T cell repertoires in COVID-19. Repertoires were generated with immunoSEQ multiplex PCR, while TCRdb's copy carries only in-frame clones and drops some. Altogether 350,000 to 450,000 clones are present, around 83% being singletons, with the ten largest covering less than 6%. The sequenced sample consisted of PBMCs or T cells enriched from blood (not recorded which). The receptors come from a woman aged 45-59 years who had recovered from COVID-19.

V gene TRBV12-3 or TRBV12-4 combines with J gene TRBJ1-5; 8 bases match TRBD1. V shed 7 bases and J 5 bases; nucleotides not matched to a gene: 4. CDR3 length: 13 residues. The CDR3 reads CASKGQEHQPQHF. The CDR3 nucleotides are TGTGCCAGCAAGGGACAGGAGCATCAGCCCCAGCATTTT.

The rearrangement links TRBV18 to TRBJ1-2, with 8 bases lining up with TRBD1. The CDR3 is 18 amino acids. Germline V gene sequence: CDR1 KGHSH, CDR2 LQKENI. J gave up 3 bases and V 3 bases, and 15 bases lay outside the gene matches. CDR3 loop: CASSPLPTRQGSDYGYTF. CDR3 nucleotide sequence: TGTGCCAGCTCACCGCTCCCAACGAGACAGGGGTCTGACTATGGCTACACCTTC.

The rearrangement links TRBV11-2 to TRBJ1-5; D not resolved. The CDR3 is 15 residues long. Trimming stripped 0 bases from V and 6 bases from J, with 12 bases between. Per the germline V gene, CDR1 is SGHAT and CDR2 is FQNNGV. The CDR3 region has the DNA TGTGCCAGCAGCTTAGATCGGTACAGCGGTCAGCCCCAGCATTTT. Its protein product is CASSLDRYSGQPQHF. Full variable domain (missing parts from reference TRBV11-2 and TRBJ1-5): EAGVAQSPRYKIIEKRQSVAFWCNPISGHATLYWYQQILGQGPKLLIQFQNNGVVDDSQLPKDRFSAERLKGVDSTLKIQPAKLEDSAVYLCASSLDRYSGQPQHFGDGTRLSIL.

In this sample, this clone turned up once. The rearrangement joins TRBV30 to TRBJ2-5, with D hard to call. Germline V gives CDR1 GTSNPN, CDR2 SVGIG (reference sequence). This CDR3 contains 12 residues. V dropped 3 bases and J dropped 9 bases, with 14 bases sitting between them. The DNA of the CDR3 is TGTGCCTGGAGGATAGACATCGCCGCCCAGTACTTC. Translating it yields CAWRIDIAAQYF.

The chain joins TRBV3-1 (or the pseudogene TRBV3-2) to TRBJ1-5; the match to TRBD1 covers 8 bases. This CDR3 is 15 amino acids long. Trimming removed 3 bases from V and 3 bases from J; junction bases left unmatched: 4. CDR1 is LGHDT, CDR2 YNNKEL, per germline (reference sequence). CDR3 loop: CASSQTGVTNQPQHF. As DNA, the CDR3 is TGTGCCAGCAGCCAGACAGGGGTCACCAATCAGCCCCAGCATTTT.

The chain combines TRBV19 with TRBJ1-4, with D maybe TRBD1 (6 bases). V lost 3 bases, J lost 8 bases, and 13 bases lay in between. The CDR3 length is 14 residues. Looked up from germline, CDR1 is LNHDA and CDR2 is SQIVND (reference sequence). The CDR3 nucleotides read TGTGCCAGTAGTATGGCAGGGGATCGAGAAAAACTGTTTTTT. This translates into CASSMAGDREKLFF.

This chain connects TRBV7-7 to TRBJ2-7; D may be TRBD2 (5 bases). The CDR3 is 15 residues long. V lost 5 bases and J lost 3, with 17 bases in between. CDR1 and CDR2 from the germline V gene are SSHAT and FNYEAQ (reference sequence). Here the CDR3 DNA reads TGTGCCAGCAGCCCCCAAGGATCCGGAGGCTACGAGCAGTACTTC. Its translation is CASSPQGSGGYEQYF.

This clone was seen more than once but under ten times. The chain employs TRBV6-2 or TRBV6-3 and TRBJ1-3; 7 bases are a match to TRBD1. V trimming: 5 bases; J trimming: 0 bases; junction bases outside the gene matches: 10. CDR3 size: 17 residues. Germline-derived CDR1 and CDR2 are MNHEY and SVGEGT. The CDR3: CASSRQIRDSSGNTIYF. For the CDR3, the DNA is TGTGCCAGCAGTCGCCAAATTCGGGACAGCTCTGGAAACACCATATATTTT.

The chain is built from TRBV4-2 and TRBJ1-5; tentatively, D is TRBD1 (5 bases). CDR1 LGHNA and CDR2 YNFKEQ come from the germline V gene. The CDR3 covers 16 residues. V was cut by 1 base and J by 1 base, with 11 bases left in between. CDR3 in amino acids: CASSQVSRASNQPQHF. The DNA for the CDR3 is TGTGCCAGCAGCCAAGTTTCCAGGGCGAGCAATCAGCCCCAGCATTTT.

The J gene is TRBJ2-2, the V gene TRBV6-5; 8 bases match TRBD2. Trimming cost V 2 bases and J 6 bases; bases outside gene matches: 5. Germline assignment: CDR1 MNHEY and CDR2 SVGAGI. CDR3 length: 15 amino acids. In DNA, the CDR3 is TGTGCCAGCAGTTACGGGGGACTAGGTTCCGGGGAGCTGTTTTTT. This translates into CASSYGGLGSGELFF.

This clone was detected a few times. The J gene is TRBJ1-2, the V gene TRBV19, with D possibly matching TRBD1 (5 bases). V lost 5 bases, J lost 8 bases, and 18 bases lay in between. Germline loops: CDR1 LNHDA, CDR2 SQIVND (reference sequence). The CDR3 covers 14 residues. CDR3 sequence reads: CASSPRGSRYGYTF. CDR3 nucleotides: TGTGCCAGTAGTCCCCGGGGGAGCCGATACGGCTACACCTTC. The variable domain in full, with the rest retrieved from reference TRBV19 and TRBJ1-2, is DGGITQSPKYLFRKEGQNVTLSCEQNLNHDAMYWYRQDPGQGLRLIYYSQIVNDFQKGDIAEGYSVSREKKESFPLTVTSAQKNPTAFYLCASSPRGSRYGYTFGSGTRLTVV.

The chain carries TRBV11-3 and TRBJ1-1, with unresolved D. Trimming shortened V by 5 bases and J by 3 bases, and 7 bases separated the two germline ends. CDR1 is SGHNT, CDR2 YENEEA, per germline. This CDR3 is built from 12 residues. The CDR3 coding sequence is TGTGCCAGCAGCCTGTCCGACACTGAAGCTTTCTTT. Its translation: CASSLSDTEAFF.

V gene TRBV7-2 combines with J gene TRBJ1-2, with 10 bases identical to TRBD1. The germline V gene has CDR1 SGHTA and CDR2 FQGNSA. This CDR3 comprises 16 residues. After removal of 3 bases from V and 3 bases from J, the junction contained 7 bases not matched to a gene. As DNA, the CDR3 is TGTGCCAGCAGCTTGGGGGGACAGGGGCAATACTATGGCTACACCTTC. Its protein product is CASSLGGQGQYYGYTF.

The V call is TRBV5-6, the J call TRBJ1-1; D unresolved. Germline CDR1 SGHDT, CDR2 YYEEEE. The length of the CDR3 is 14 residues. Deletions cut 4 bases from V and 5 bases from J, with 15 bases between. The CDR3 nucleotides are TGTGCCAGCAGCCGGGGTGCGAGGGAAACTGAAGCTTTCTTT. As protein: CASSRGARETEAFF.

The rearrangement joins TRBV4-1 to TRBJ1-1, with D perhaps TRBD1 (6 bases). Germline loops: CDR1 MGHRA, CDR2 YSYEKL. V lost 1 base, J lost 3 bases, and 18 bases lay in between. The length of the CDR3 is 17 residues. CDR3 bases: TGCGCCAGCAGCCAAGCAGCCAGGGGCTCTTGGGACACTGAAGCTTTCTTT. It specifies CASSQAARGSWDTEAFF.

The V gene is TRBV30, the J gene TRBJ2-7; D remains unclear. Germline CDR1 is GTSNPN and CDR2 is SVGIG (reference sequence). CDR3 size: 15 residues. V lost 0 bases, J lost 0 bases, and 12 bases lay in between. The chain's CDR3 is CAWSVRDIVSYEQYF. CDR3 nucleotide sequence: TGTGCCTGGAGTGTTCGCGACATAGTCTCCTACGAGCAGTACTTC.

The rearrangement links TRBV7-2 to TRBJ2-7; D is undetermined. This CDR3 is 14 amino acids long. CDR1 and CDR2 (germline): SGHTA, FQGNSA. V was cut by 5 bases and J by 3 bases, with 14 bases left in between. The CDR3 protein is CASSPYLLGYEQYF. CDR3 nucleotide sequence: TGTGCCAGCAGCCCCTACCTTCTAGGCTACGAGCAGTACTTC.

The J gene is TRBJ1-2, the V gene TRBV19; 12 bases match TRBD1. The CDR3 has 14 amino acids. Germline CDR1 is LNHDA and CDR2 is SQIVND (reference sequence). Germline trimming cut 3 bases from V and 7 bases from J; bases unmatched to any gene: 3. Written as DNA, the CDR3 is TGTGCCAGTAGTATCGGGACAGGGGGCCGTGGCTACACCTTC. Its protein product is CASSIGTGGRGYTF.

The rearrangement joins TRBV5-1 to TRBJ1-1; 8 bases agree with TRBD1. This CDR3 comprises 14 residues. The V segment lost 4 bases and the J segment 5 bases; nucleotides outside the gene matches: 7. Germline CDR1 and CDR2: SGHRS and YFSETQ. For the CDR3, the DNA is TGCGCCAGCAGCCCCGGACAGGGCATAACTGAAGCTTTCTTT. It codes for CASSPGQGITEAFF.

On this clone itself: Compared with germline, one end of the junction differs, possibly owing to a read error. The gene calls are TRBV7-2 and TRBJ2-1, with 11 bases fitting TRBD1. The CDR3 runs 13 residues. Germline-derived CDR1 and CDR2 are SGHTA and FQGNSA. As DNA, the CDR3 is TGTGCCAGCAGCTACTTACCCTGGGACAGGGGGATCTTC. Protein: CASSYLPWDRGIF.

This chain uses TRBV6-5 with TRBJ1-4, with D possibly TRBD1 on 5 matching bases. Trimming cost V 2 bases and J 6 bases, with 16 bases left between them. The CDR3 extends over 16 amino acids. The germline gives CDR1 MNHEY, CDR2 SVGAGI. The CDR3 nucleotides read TGTGCCAGCAGTTACGGATGGGGCCAAGGTCATGAAAAACTGTTTTTT. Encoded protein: CASSYGWGQGHEKLFF.

The CDR3 loop reads CSVEVWAGLNYGYTF. Written as DNA, the CDR3 is TGCAGCGTTGAGGTCTGGGCAGGCCTCAACTATGGCTACACCTTC. The chain links TRBV29-1 to TRBJ1-2; no firm D call. This CDR3 is built from 15 residues. CDR1 SQVTM and CDR2 ANQGSEA come from the germline V gene. The germline V and J ends were trimmed by 3 bases and 2 bases, with 16 bases remaining between them.

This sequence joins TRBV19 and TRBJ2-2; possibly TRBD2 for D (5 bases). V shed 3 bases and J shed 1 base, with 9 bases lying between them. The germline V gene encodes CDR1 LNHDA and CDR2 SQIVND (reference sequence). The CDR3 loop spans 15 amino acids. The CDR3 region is CASSMRVVNTGELFF. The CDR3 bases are TGTGCCAGTAGTATGCGGGTAGTGAACACCGGGGAGCTGTTTTTT. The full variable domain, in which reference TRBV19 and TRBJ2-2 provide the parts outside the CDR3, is DGGITQSPKYLFRKEGQNVTLSCEQNLNHDAMYWYRQDPGQGLRLIYYSQIVNDFQKGDIAEGYSVSREKKESFPLTVTSAQKNPTAFYLCASSMRVVNTGELFFGEGSRLTVL.

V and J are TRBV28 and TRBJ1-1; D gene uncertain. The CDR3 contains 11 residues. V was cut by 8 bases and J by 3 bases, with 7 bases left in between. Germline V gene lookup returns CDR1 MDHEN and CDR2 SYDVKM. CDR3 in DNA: TGTGCCAGCTTGAGGGACACTGAAGCTTTCTTT. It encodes CASLRDTEAFF.

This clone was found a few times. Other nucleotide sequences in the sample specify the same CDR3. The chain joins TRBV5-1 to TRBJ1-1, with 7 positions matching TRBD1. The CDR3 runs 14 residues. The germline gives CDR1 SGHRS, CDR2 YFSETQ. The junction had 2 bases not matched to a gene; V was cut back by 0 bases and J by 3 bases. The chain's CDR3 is CASSLGQGHTEAFF. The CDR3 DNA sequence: TGCGCCAGCAGCTTGGGACAGGGACACACTGAAGCTTTCTTT.